A single sample is the source of the 28 T cell receptor beta chains below, sequenced in a study of shared clonotypes between healthy human individuals. Data came from immunoSEQ multiplex PCR; TCRdb stores just in-frame clones and leaves some out. The table has roughly 1.4 million clones, less than 99% seen once; the top ten hold about 0.34%. The sample was naive CD4+ T cells sorted from blood. Described subset: CD45RA+ positively selected. These receptors were collected from a man under 40 in good health.

The chain joins TRBV5-1 to TRBJ2-3; 9 bases map to TRBD2. V lost 4 bases and J lost 1; bases outside the gene matches: 10. CDR1 and CDR2 from the germline V gene are SGHRS and YFSETQ. The CDR3 sequence is 17 residues long. The CDR3 here is CASSRTTSGGGTDTQYF. CDR3 bases: TGCGCCAGCAGCCGAACGACTAGCGGAGGGGGCACAGATACGCAGTATTTT.

The CDR3 protein is CASSLAWTGTIQYF. CDR3 nucleotide sequence: TGTGCCAGCAGCTTGGCTTGGACAGGGACCATTCAGTACTTC. The chain employs TRBV5-5 and TRBJ2-4, with TRBD1 identical over 8 bases. Germline CDR1 SGHKS, CDR2 YYEKEE (reference sequence). V lost 0 bases to trimming and J lost 9 bases; unmatched junction nucleotides: 5. CDR3 size: 14 residues.

The V gene is TRBV4-1, the J gene TRBJ1-2; a possible D gene is TRBD1 (6 bases). Between the trimmed V and J ends, which lost 3 bases and 8 bases, there was a span of 16 bases. Germline V gene lookup returns CDR1 MGHRA and CDR2 YSYEKL. The CDR3 is made up of 14 amino acids. The CDR3 DNA sequence: TGCGCCAGCAGCCAGCCCGGGGGCGGAGGGGGCTACACCTTC. This encodes CASSQPGGGGGYTF.

The chain joins TRBV29-1 to TRBJ2-3; no clear D gene. The CDR3 length is 11 residues. V lost 5 bases and J 6 bases, leaving 9 bases between the germline ends. Germline V gene lookup returns CDR1 SQVTM and CDR2 ANQGSEA. The CDR3, as DNA: TGCAGCGTTCCGGTCGGGGATACGCAGTATTTT. This sequence encodes CSVPVGDTQYF.

The chain joins TRBV13 to TRBJ2-7, with D possibly TRBD1 on 5 matching bases. The CDR3 length is 13 residues. Germline loops: CDR1 PRHDT, CDR2 FYEKMQ (reference sequence). V was clipped by 2 bases and J by 7 bases, with 12 bases between them. The CDR3 DNA is TGTGCCAGCAGCTTATTGACAGTTGGGGAGCAGTACTTC. Protein: CASSLLTVGEQYF.

V and J are TRBV4-3 and TRBJ2-7; 9 bases map to TRBD2. CDR3 length equals 17 residues. Germline V gene sequence: CDR1 LGHNA, CDR2 YSLEER. The junction had 12 bases not matched to a gene; V was cut back by 1 base and J by 5 bases. The CDR3 region has the DNA TGCGCCAGCAGCCAAGCCTACCCCCAGCGGGAGGCCCACGAGCAGTACTTC. Protein product: CASSQAYPQREAHEQYF.

The chain has TRBV5-1 and TRBJ2-1; 11 nucleotides align to TRBD1. Unmatched junction bases numbered 1, after V lost 5 bases and J lost 6 bases. CDR3 length: 13 amino acids. From germline, CDR1 is SGHRS and CDR2 YFSETQ. DNA for the CDR3: TGCGCCAGCAGGGGACAGGGGGGCAATGAGCAGTTCTTC. It codes for CASRGQGGNEQFF.

This rearrangement joins TRBV14 to TRBJ1-1; D ambiguous. Germline-derived CDR1 and CDR2 are SGHDN and FVKESK. Trimming pared 4 bases from V and 4 bases from J, leaving 10 bases between. The CDR3 runs 13 residues. In nucleotides, the CDR3 is TGTGCCAGCAGCCCTCGGGCCACCACTGAAGCTTTCTTT. Encoded protein: CASSPRATTEAFF.

The chain uses TRBV15 and TRBJ2-7, with 7 bases matching TRBD2. V was pared by 5 bases and J by 2 bases, with 15 bases of the junction left unmatched. The CDR3 has 17 residues. CDR1 is LNHNV and CDR2 is YYDKDF in the germline V gene (reference sequence). CDR3 loop: CATSLETLPSGPYEQYF. Here the CDR3 DNA reads TGTGCCACCAGCCTCGAAACCCTCCCTAGCGGACCCTACGAGCAGTACTTC.

This chain links TRBV27 with TRBJ2-3, with D possibly being TRBD2 (6 bases). The V gene lost 5 bases and the J gene lost 1 base, with 16 bases spanning the gap. From germline, CDR1 is MNHEY and CDR2 SMNVEV (reference sequence). CDR3 size: 16 residues. CDR3 nucleotide sequence: TGTGCCAGCAGTCCGTTGGAGGGTCGAGGCACAGATACGCAGTATTTT. It codes for CASSPLEGRGTDTQYF.

The chain is built from TRBV5-1 and TRBJ1-2; tentative D call: TRBD1 (6 bases). There are 15 residues in the CDR3. V was shortened by 3 bases and J by 4 bases, with 16 bases between the two germline ends. The V gene's germline CDR1 is SGHRS and CDR2 YFSETQ. The CDR3 DNA is TGCGCCAGCAGCTGGGGGCCCTCGGAACTCTATGGCTACACCTTC. This sequence encodes CASSWGPSELYGYTF.

The chain links TRBV4-3 to TRBJ2-7; 7 bases match TRBD1. CDR1 and CDR2 (germline): LGHNA, YSLEER. After removal of 3 bases from V and 5 bases from J, the junction contained 10 bases not matched to a gene. There are 15 residues in the CDR3. The CDR3 spells CASSQAQQGRNEQYF. CDR3 coding DNA: TGCGCCAGCAGCCAGGCCCAACAGGGGCGGAACGAGCAGTACTTC.

The chain uses TRBV28 and TRBJ2-7, with TRBD1 matching over 7 bases. The J segment lost 4 bases and the V segment lost 5 bases, leaving 8 bases of the junction unmatched. The CDR3 sequence is 14 residues long. Germline V gives CDR1 MDHEN, CDR2 SYDVKM. CDR3 residues: CASSVGGVRYEQYF. CDR3 nucleotides: TGTGCCAGCAGTGTAGGGGGCGTTAGATACGAGCAGTACTTC.

V is TRBV6-6 and J is TRBJ1-1; 8 nucleotides align to TRBD1. This CDR3 is 14 amino acids long. The germline V gene encodes CDR1 MNHNY and CDR2 SVGAGI (reference sequence). V was pared by 6 bases and J by 7 bases, with 10 bases of the junction left unmatched. The CDR3: CASRGDRRGGEAFF. CDR3 coding DNA: TGTGCCAGCAGGGGGGACAGGCGGGGTGGTGAAGCTTTCTTT.

The chain joins TRBV9 to TRBJ2-3; no firm D call. Trimming left V 4 bases short and J 4 bases short, with 16 bases between. CDR1 SGDLS and CDR2 YYNGEE come from the germline V gene. This CDR3 comprises 15 residues. CDR3 residues: CASSPTSVRADTQYF. In DNA, the CDR3 is TGTGCCAGCAGCCCTACTTCAGTCCGAGCAGATACGCAGTATTTT.

This clone was recorded once. The rearrangement uses TRBV5-6 and TRBJ2-3, with D possibly being TRBD2 (6 bases). V was shortened by 0 bases and J by 2 bases, with 19 bases between the two germline ends. There are 18 residues in the CDR3. Germline V gene data show CDR1 as SGHDT and CDR2 as YYEEEE. DNA of the CDR3: TGTGCCAGCAGCTTGGGAGGTAGTAGCGGAGGGATCACAGATACGCAGTATTTT. Translating gives CASSLGGSSGGITDTQYF.

This chain joins TRBV5-1 and TRBJ1-1; TRBD1 is a possible D gene (5 bases). CDR1 and CDR2 (germline): SGHRS, YFSETQ. The CDR3 sequence is 15 residues long. V lost 5 bases and J 5 bases, leaving 19 bases between the germline ends. CDR3 protein: CASREGQGVGTEAFF. The CDR3 DNA reads as TGCGCCAGCAGAGAGGGTCAGGGTGTCGGGACTGAAGCTTTCTTT.

V usage is TRBV7-9 and J usage is TRBJ1-1; no definite D call. Germline V gives CDR1 SEHNR, CDR2 FQNEAQ (reference sequence). This CDR3 is built from 15 residues. Deletions cut 5 bases from V and 0 bases from J, with 13 bases between. This chain's CDR3 is CASSPPTGMNTEAFF. CDR3 in DNA: TGTGCCAGCAGCCCCCCAACGGGGATGAACACTGAAGCTTTCTTT.

The V gene is TRBV5-6, the J gene TRBJ1-5, with a possible D match to TRBD1 (5 bases). V was cut by 4 bases and J by 6 bases, with 17 bases left in between. Germline V gene lookup returns CDR1 SGHDT and CDR2 YYEEEE. The CDR3 totals 15 residues. The CDR3 loop reads CASSQGTPLGQPQHF. In DNA, the CDR3 is TGTGCCAGCAGCCAAGGGACGCCTCTGGGTCAGCCCCAGCATTTT.

The chain uses TRBV28 and TRBJ2-1, with D possibly called TRBD1 or TRBD2 (5 bases each). In germline, CDR1 is MDHEN, CDR2 SYDVKM. CDR3 length: 14 residues. Trimming shortened V by 6 bases and J by 11 bases, and 20 bases separated the two germline ends. The CDR3 DNA follows: TGTGCCAGCAGCACCCGGGGCAGCCCGAGGCAGCAGTTCTTC. This translates into CASSTRGSPRQQFF.

The CDR3: CSAGRGLNTEAFF. In DNA form, the CDR3 reads TGCAGCGCAGGGAGAGGGTTGAACACTGAAGCTTTCTTT. This chain links TRBV29-1 with TRBJ1-1, with TRBD1 as a possible D gene (5 bases). The CDR3 totals 13 residues. CDR1 and CDR2 (germline): SQVTM, ANQGSEA. V lost 7 bases to trimming and J lost 0 bases, with 12 bases between them.

The V and J genes are TRBV6-4 and TRBJ2-3; unclear D gene. The V gene lost 2 bases and the J gene lost 2 bases, with 11 bases spanning the gap. CDR1 MRHNA and CDR2 SNTAGT come from the germline V gene. There are 15 residues in the CDR3. CDR3 in DNA: TGTGCCAGCAGTGACATCGGAAATCCCACAGATACGCAGTATTTT. Protein: CASSDIGNPTDTQYF.

This chain links TRBV4-1 with TRBJ2-2; TRBD2 matches at 11 bases. Looked up from germline, CDR1 is MGHRA and CDR2 is YSYEKL. The CDR3 length is 15 residues. V gave up 4 bases and J gave up 7 bases; unmatched junction bases: 5. The CDR3 here is CASSLQLAGVGELFF. In DNA form, the CDR3 reads TGCGCCAGCAGCCTCCAACTAGCGGGAGTCGGGGAGCTGTTTTTT.

The chain combines TRBV6-5 with TRBJ2-1; D not resolved. The germline CDR1 and CDR2 sequences are MNHEY and SVGAGI. The germline V and J ends were trimmed by 5 bases and 10 bases, with 15 bases remaining between them. CDR3 length: 13 residues. The CDR3 region is CASSPPGLGEQFF. The CDR3, as DNA: TGTGCCAGCAGTCCGCCTGGGTTGGGGGAGCAGTTCTTC.

The gene calls are TRBV5-1 and TRBJ2-7, with 14 bases aligning to TRBD2. CDR3 length equals 16 residues. V shed 6 bases, J shed 2 bases, and the junction held 7 bases outside the gene matches. Germline values: CDR1 SGHRS, CDR2 YFSETQ. The CDR3 spells CASTMRGLAGAYEQYF. CDR3 DNA sequence: TGCGCCAGCACCATGAGGGGACTAGCGGGAGCCTACGAGCAGTACTTC.

J is TRBJ1-1 and V is TRBV28; TRBD1 matches 7 bases. In germline, CDR1 is MDHEN, CDR2 SYDVKM. The CDR3 totals 16 residues. The ends lost 2 bases at V and 5 bases at J; junction bases unmatched: 11. In DNA form, the CDR3 reads TGTGCCAGCAGTTTAGTAGGGGGCATTGTAGGGACTGAAGCTTTCTTT. Protein product: CASSLVGGIVGTEAFF.

This clone appeared a single time. This chain connects TRBV7-2 to TRBJ2-4; the D gene is possibly TRBD2 (6 bases). CDR1 is SGHTA, CDR2 FQGNSA, per germline. V gave up 3 bases and J gave up 10 bases, with 7 bases separating them. CDR3 size: 11 residues. The CDR3 region has the DNA TGTGCCAGCAGCTTTGGAGGGATTCAGTACTTC. Residues: CASSFGGIQYF.

The chain joins TRBV10-3 to TRBJ2-7; D not certain. Germline V gene data show CDR1 as ENHRY and CDR2 as SYGVKD. Deletions cut 2 bases from V and 4 bases from J, with 9 bases between. This CDR3 is built from 13 residues. The CDR3 bases are TGTGCCATCAGTGAGCAGGTGACGTACGAGCAGTACTTC. The encoded protein is CAISEQVTYEQYF.